Shown below are 22 T cell receptor beta chains from a single sample sequenced in a study of T cell responses to AZD1222 COVID-19 vaccine. Generated by immunoSEQ multiplex PCR, the TCRdb table keeps only in-frame clones and is missing some. The sample records 70,000 or so clones, roughly 84% being singletons. The input for sequencing was peripheral blood, taken on day 0 of AZD1222 vaccination. These receptors were obtained from an adult in good health.

The chain uses TRBV7-2 and TRBJ1-6, with D unresolved. V lost 1 base, J lost 0 bases, and 7 bases lay in between. CDR1 and CDR2 from the germline V gene are SGHTA and FQGNSA. The CDR3 is made up of 16 amino acids. CDR3 bases: TGTGCCAGCAGCTTAGGGTGGAGCTCCTATAATTCACCCCTCCACTTT. Its protein product is CASSLGWSSYNSPLHF. The whole variable domain, filled in from reference TRBV7-2 and TRBJ1-6, reads GAGVSQSPSNKVTEKGKDVELRCDPISGHTALYWYRQSLGQGLEFLIYFQGNSAPDKSGLPSDRFSAERTGGSVSTLTIQRTQQEDSAVYLCASSLGWSSYNSPLHFGNGTRLTVT.

The chain joins TRBV19 to TRBJ1-2; 8 bases match TRBD1. The germline CDR1 and CDR2 sequences are LNHDA and SQIVND (reference sequence). With V trimmed by 5 bases and J by 4 bases, 3 bases remained unmatched. The CDR3 covers 13 residues. The CDR3 nucleotides are TGTGCCAGTAGTCGAGGACAGGGCTATGGCTACACCTTC. Amino acids: CASSRGQGYGYTF.

This clone has only a few counts. The V gene is TRBV6-1, the J gene TRBJ2-7; D not certain. Germline CDR1 MNHNS, CDR2 SASEGT. Trimming cost V 0 bases and J 4 bases, with 1 base left between them. The CDR3 is 11 residues long. The CDR3 nucleotides read TGTGCCAGCAGTGAAGCGTACGAGCAGTACTTC. Amino acid sequence: CASSEAYEQYF.

This sequence joins TRBV7-9 and TRBJ1-5; 10 bases fit TRBD1. This CDR3 is built from 15 residues. Germline CDR1 and CDR2: SEHNR and FQNEAQ (reference sequence). The V segment lost 1 base and the J segment 6 bases; nucleotides outside the gene matches: 3. CDR3 loop: CASSLGDRGGQPQHF. CDR3 in DNA: TGTGCCAGCAGCTTAGGGGACAGGGGAGGTCAGCCCCAGCATTTT.

The rearrangement links TRBV5-1 to TRBJ1-1; D remains unclear. Germline CDR1 is SGHRS and CDR2 is YFSETQ. V shed 0 bases and J shed 0 bases, with 6 bases lying between them. The CDR3 has 14 amino acids. Here the CDR3 DNA reads TGCGCCAGCAGCTTGGGGCCGGTGAACACTGAAGCTTTCTTT. Translating it yields CASSLGPVNTEAFF. Full variable domain (remainder filled in from reference TRBV5-1 and TRBJ1-1): KAGVTQTPRYLIKTRGQQVTLSCSPISGHRSVSWYQQTPGQGLQFLFEYFSETQRNKGNFPGRFSGRQFSNSRSEMNVSTLELGDSALYLCASSLGPVNTEAFFGQGTRLTVV.

The chain has TRBV7-2 and TRBJ2-3; 7 bases line up with TRBD1. Germline CDR1 and CDR2: SGHTA and FQGNSA. Trimming removed 2 bases from V and 2 bases from J; junction bases left unmatched: 4. The CDR3 runs to 15 residues. The CDR3 loop reads CASSLLGGDTDTQYF. The CDR3 DNA reads as TGTGCCAGCAGCTTACTAGGGGGCGACACAGATACGCAGTATTTT.

This clone was recorded once. The CDR3 region is CASYTDSFNTEAFF. CDR3 coding DNA: TGCGCCAGCTACACCGACAGCTTCAACACTGAAGCTTTCTTT. The rearrangement links TRBV5-1 to TRBJ1-1; D perhaps matches TRBD1 (5 bases). CDR3 length: 14 amino acids. Germline V lookup: CDR1 SGHRS, CDR2 YFSETQ. V lost 7 bases and J 2 bases, leaving 15 bases between the germline ends.

Relative to its sample, this clone is large (0.1 to 1%). The V gene is TRBV4-2, the J gene TRBJ2-7; 8 bases align to TRBD1. V gave up 0 bases and J gave up 2 bases; unmatched junction bases: 0. The CDR3 extends over 14 amino acids. Germline assignment: CDR1 LGHNA and CDR2 YNFKEQ. The CDR3 sequence: CASSQEQGAYEQYF. The CDR3 DNA reads TGTGCCAGCAGCCAAGAACAGGGGGCCTACGAGCAGTACTTC.

The chain combines TRBV30 with TRBJ2-3; the match to TRBD2 covers 10 bases. V dropped 1 base and J dropped 6; count of bases not matched to a gene: 4. The CDR3 has 14 amino acids. Germline assignment: CDR1 GTSNPN and CDR2 SVGIG (reference sequence). CDR3 protein: CAWSEGLAKDTQYF. DNA for the CDR3: TGTGCCTGGAGTGAGGGACTAGCGAAGGATACGCAGTATTTT.

V and J are TRBV5-5 and TRBJ2-1; unclear D gene. V was cut by 1 base and J by 8 bases, with 10 bases left in between. Germline CDR1 reads SGHKS; CDR2 reads YYEKEE (reference sequence). The CDR3 loop spans 13 amino acids. CDR3 DNA sequence: TGTGCCAGCAGCTTGAGGGTGTCGGATGAGCAGTTCTTC. Encoded protein: CASSLRVSDEQFF.

This chain connects TRBV3-1 (or the pseudogene TRBV3-2) to TRBJ1-5; maybe TRBD1 (6 bases). The CDR3 length is 14 residues. Germline V gene lookup returns CDR1 LGHDT and CDR2 YNNKEL (reference sequence). V lost 6 bases and J lost 3, with 12 bases in between. The CDR3 loop reads CASSTGQINQPQHF. CDR3 nucleotides: TGTGCCAGCAGTACGGGACAAATCAATCAGCCCCAGCATTTT.

The rearrangement joins TRBV30 to TRBJ1-2; the D gene is possibly TRBD1 (6 bases). Per the germline V gene, CDR1 is GTSNPN and CDR2 is SVGIG (reference sequence). The CDR3 consists of 12 residues. Trimming cost V 2 bases and J 5 bases, with 9 bases left between them. Written as DNA, the CDR3 is TGTGCCTGGAGTCTAACAGGGTATGGCTACACCTTC. This encodes CAWSLTGYGYTF.

The rearrangement links TRBV28 to TRBJ1-5, with D possibly TRBD1 on 5 matching bases. Trimming cost V 5 bases and J 5 bases, with 19 bases left between them. The CDR3 loop spans 16 amino acids. In germline, CDR1 is MDHEN, CDR2 SYDVKM. CDR3 DNA: TGTGCCAGCAGTATCCTTCCCGGGACCGAGGATCAGCCCCAGCATTTT. Protein sequence: CASSILPGTEDQPQHF.

The V call is TRBV5-1, the J call TRBJ1-2, with TRBD1 as a possible D gene (5 bases). The V and J ends lost 1 base and 8 bases respectively, with 12 bases between them. CDR3 length: 13 amino acids. From germline, CDR1 is SGHRS and CDR2 YFSETQ. The CDR3 region is CASSLTDRSGYTF. The CDR3 DNA follows: TGCGCCAGCAGCTTGACCGACAGATCCGGCTACACCTTC.

This chain connects TRBV6-6 to TRBJ2-2; D is possibly TRBD2 (5 bases). The CDR3 totals 13 residues. The germline V gene has CDR1 MNHNY and CDR2 SVGAGI (reference sequence). The germline V and J ends were trimmed by 6 bases and 4 bases, with 9 bases remaining between them. In nucleotides, the CDR3 is TGTGCCAGCAGCGGACTGTTCACCGGGGAGCTGTTTTTT. Its translation: CASSGLFTGELFF.

J is TRBJ2-5 and V is TRBV7-2; 7 nucleotides match TRBD2. V was clipped by 4 bases and J by 5 bases; unmatched bases: 10. In germline, CDR1 is SGHTA, CDR2 FQGNSA. The CDR3 is 15 amino acids. The CDR3 DNA reads TGTGCCAGCAGCTCGACTCGACTAGCACCGGAGACCCAGTACTTC. Its protein is CASSSTRLAPETQYF. The entire variable domain, with the rest obtained from reference TRBV7-2 and TRBJ2-5, is as follows: GAGVSQSPSNKVTEKGKDVELRCDPISGHTALYWYRQSLGQGLEFLIYFQGNSAPDKSGLPSDRFSAERTGGSVSTLTIQRTQQEDSAVYLCASSSTRLAPETQYFGPGTRLLVL.

With respect to this clone: The junction departs from the called germline gene at one end, perhaps through a read error. This rearrangement joins TRBV6-5 to TRBJ2-7; D perhaps matches TRBD2 (6 bases). There are 13 residues in the CDR3. Germline CDR1 is MNHEY and CDR2 is SVGAGI. CDR3 amino acids: CASSSGPAGRTHF. DNA for the CDR3: TGTGCCAGCAGTTCGGGCCCCGCGGGAAGGACCCATTTC.

The chain has TRBV7-9 and TRBJ2-7, with TRBD1 matching 8 bases. The CDR3 runs to 13 residues. Looked up from germline, CDR1 is SEHNR and CDR2 is FQNEAQ (reference sequence). Germline trimming cut 6 bases from V and 6 bases from J; bases unmatched to any gene: 7. CDR3 region: CASRRQGSGEQYF. CDR3 bases: TGTGCCAGCAGACGACAGGGGTCTGGCGAGCAGTACTTC. Drawing the rest from reference TRBV7-9 and TRBJ2-7, the complete variable domain is DTGVSQNPRHKITKRGQNVTFRCDPISEHNRLYWYRQTLGQGPEFLTYFQNEAQLEKSRLLSDRFSAERPKGSFSTLEIQRTEQGDSAMYLCASRRQGSGEQYFGPGTRLTVT.

The chain uses TRBV7-2 and TRBJ2-1, with D unresolved. Deletions cut 1 base from V and 8 bases from J, with 9 bases between. This CDR3 region has 13 residues. The germline V gene encodes CDR1 SGHTA and CDR2 FQGNSA. CDR3 sequence reads: CASSLGRIYEQFF. The DNA of the CDR3 is TGTGCCAGCAGCTTAGGCAGGATCTATGAGCAGTTCTTC.

The V and J genes are TRBV18 and TRBJ1-5; D gene unclear. The CDR3 sequence is 13 residues long. V was pared by 3 bases and J by 3 bases, with 6 bases between. Germline CDR1 is KGHSH and CDR2 is LQKENI. The CDR3 loop is CASSPSVNQPQHF. In DNA form, the CDR3 reads TGTGCCAGCTCACCGTCTGTCAATCAGCCCCAGCATTTT.

The chain links TRBV4-1 to TRBJ1-1, with a possible D match to TRBD1 (5 bases). Trimming cost V 4 bases and J 8 bases, with 23 bases left between them. Germline V gene sequence: CDR1 MGHRA, CDR2 YSYEKL. CDR3 size: 16 residues. The CDR3 region has the DNA TGCGCCAGCAGCCCGATCTTTCGGGCCCCCGGGGCAGAAGCTTTCTTT. Translation: CASSPIFRAPGAEAFF.

This chain connects TRBV5-1 to TRBJ2-3; TRBD2 matches at 8 bases. Germline CDR1 is SGHRS and CDR2 is YFSETQ. Unmatched junction bases numbered 12, after V lost 0 bases and J lost 6 bases. This CDR3 has 17 residues. CDR3 residues: CASSLGSAGEPLDTQYF. CDR3 nucleotide sequence: TGCGCCAGCAGCTTGGGCTCAGCGGGGGAGCCCCTGGATACGCAGTATTTT.